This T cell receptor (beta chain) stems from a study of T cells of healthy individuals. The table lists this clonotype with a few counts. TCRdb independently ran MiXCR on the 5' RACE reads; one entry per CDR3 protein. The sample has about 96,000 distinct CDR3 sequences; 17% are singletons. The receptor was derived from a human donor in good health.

The CDR3 nucleotides read TGTGCCAGCAGCACCTACAGGGGAGGCGAGCAGTACTTC. Translated: CASSTYRGGEQYF. The gene calls are TRBV7-2 and TRBJ2-7; D is perhaps TRBD1 (7 bases). This CDR3 has 13 residues. V was clipped by 5 bases and J by 6 bases, with 14 bases between them. CDR1 and CDR2 (germline): SGHTA, FQGNSA. The entire variable domain, with the rest obtained from reference TRBV7-2 and TRBJ2-7, is as follows: GAGVSQSPSNKVTEKGKDVELRCDPISGHTALYWYRQSLGQGLEFLIYFQGNSAPDKSGLPSDRFSAERTGGSVSTLTIQRTQQEDSAVYLCASSTYRGGEQYFGPGTRLTVT.